The clone carrying this T cell receptor beta chain was found a few times. The target antigen is unknown. This entry is derived from a study of post-analysis software for immune sequencing data. The study, taken as a whole, reports: Included in a set of about 5 TRBV segments more frequent in patients than controls were TRBV5-6, TRBV5-1 and TRBV20-1.

The germline V gene encodes CDR1 DFQATT and CDR2 SNEGSKA (reference sequence). There are 13 residues in the CDR3. The V gene lost 6 bases and the J gene lost 10 bases, with 19 bases spanning the gap. TCR beta cDNA libraries had unique molecular identifiers. TCRdb fed the PCR reads into MiXCR, producing one record per CDR3 protein. The sample lists more than 500,000 distinct CDR3 sequences, 30% to 40% occurring once. Sequences were obtained from blood. The chain combines TRBV20-1 with TRBJ2-1, with D possibly being TRBD1 (6 bases). The receptor comes from a girl between 2 and 17 years old with multiple sclerosis. For the CDR3, the DNA is TGCAGTGCCCCAAGAGGGGGTTTCACGGAGCAGTTCTTC. The encoded protein is CSAPRGGFTEQFF.